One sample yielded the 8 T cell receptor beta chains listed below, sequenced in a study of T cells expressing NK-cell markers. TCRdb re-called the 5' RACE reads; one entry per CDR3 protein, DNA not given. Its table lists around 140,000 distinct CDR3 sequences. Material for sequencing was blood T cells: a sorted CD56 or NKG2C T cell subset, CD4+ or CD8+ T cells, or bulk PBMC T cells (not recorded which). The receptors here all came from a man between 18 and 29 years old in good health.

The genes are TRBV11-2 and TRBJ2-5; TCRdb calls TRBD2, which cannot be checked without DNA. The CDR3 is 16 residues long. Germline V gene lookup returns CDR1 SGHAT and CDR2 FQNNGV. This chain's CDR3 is CASSLFLAGDRETQYF.

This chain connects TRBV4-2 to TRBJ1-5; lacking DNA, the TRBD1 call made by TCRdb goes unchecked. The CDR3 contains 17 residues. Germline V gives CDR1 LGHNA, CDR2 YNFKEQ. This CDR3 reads CASSQSTGTEGYQPQHF.

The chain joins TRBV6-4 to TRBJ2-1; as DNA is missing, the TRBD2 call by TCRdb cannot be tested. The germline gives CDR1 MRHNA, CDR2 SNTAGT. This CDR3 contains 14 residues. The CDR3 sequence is CASRSGTGHNEQFF.

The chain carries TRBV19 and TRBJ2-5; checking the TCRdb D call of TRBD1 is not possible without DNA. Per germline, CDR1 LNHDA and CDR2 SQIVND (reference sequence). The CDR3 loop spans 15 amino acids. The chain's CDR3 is CASSPLMTGEETQYF.

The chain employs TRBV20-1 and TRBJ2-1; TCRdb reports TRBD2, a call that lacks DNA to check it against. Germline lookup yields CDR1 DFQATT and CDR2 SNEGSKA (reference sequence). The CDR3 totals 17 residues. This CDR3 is CSARDGTSGLSYNEQFF.

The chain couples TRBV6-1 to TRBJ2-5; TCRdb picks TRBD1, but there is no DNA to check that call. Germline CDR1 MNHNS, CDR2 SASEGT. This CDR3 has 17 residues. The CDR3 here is CASSEVNKGTDEETQYF.

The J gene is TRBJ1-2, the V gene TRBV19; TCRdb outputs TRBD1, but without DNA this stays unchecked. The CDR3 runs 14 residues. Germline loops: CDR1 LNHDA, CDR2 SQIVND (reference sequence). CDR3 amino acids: CASSLPAALYGYTF. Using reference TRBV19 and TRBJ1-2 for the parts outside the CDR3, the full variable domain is DGGITQSPKYLFRKEGQNVTLSCEQNLNHDAMYWYRQDPGQGLRLIYYSQIVNDFQKGDIAEGYSVSREKKESFPLTVTSAQKNPTAFYLCASSLPAALYGYTFGSGTRLTVV.

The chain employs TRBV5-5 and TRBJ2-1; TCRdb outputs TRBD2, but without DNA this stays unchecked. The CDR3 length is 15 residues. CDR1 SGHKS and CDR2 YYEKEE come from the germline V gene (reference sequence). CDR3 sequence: CASSLGSGSLNEQFF.